What follows is one TCR beta chain and its context. The antigen is not known. CDR1 and CDR2 from the germline V gene are LGHDT and YNNKEL (reference sequence). The CDR3 length is 11 residues. Trimming took off 6 bases at V and 5 bases at J, with 8 bases between the two ends. This sample is drawn from a study of Ad26.COV2.S vaccination and SARS-CoV-2 variants. Study summary: Enrollment placed the donor in the COV1001 Ad26.COV2.S trial arm. Into the muscle, Ad26.COV2.S was dosed once or twice, 56 days apart.

Some clones are missing from TCRdb's copy, which holds only in-frame ones; the method was immunoSEQ multiplex PCR. Of 350,000 to 450,000 clones in the sample, roughly 91% were seen once. This sample's treatment: some 20 received Ad26.COV2.S at low or high dose, single or two shots; about 5 received placebo; per-sample allocation not given. The study sampled participants on day 63 after the first vaccine or placebo injection. Recruitment in Boston yielded a donor of adult age, 18-55 years. Study-wide findings and caveats: Substantial post-vaccination breadth of spike-specific CD8+ and CD4+ T cell responses was reported.

The gene calls are TRBV3-1 (or the pseudogene TRBV3-2) and TRBJ2-7, with unresolved D. The clonotype was recovered from a person between 18 and 65 years old who received the Ad26.COV2.S COVID-19 vaccine or a placebo. The sample in question was peripheral blood, obtained in a trial of Ad26.COV2.S vaccine versus placebo. CDR3 residues: CASSRMHEQYF. CDR3 DNA sequence: TGTGCCAGCAGTCGTATGCACGAGCAGTACTTC.